The following is a TCR beta chain sequence with its context. The sample comes from a study of blood T cell repertoires in COVID-19. On the study more broadly: Whether acute or convalescent, the COVID-19 samples came from the United States, Italy and Spain.

Data came from immunoSEQ multiplex PCR; TCRdb stores just in-frame clones and leaves some out. Altogether 64,000 or so clones are present, approximately 90% being singletons, with the ten largest covering approximately 1.6%. The TCR originated in a human donor in a cohort sampled during active COVID-19. Sequences were obtained from peripheral blood.

For the CDR3, the DNA is TGTGCCAGCAGTTTCCAATTTGGGCGGGCGTACAATGAGCAGTTCTTC. Translated, it gives CASSFQFGRAYNEQFF. The V and J genes are TRBV7-3 and TRBJ2-1, with D possibly matching TRBD2 (5 bases). From germline, CDR1 is SGHTA and CDR2 FQGTGA. This CDR3 region has 16 residues. V gave up 6 bases and J gave up 4 bases, with 19 bases separating them.